This entry is about one T cell receptor beta chain. Its antigen is unknown. This sample was taken from a study of shared clonotypes between healthy human individuals. General study points: With few donors, the genetic and exposure-history diversity represented was limited.

Amplification in unsorted PBMC replicate PCRs started from roughly 330 ng DNA, which equals about 30,000 T cell genomes. Produced via immunoSEQ multiplex PCR; TCRdb's table is partial and in-frame only. The sample has fewer than 650,000 clones, 76% seen once. This CDR3 has 16 residues. Germline trimming cut 3 bases from V and 6 bases from J; bases unmatched to any gene: 10. Germline lookup yields CDR1 SGDLS and CDR2 YYNGEE. The chain combines TRBV9 with TRBJ1-4; 8 bases fit TRBD1. The sample consisted of PBMCs. The origin of this receptor is a middle-aged woman in good health. Some clones in this sample may be carry-over from other donors' samples. The CDR3, as DNA: TGTGCCAGCAGCGAGGGGTTTCAGGGGGCGGATGAAAAACTGTTTTTT. Protein sequence: CASSEGFQGADEKLFF.